There are many counts of the clone carrying this TCR beta chain. Its specificity is unknown. This specimen belongs to a study of shared clonotypes between healthy human individuals. The wider study: Per donor, three plates held CD4 naive cells, three held CD4 memory, two held CD8 naive and one held CD8 memory.

This table comes from immunoSEQ multiplex PCR, and its TCRdb copy is limited to in-frame clones, with some not included. The sample includes some 680,000 clones, 73% seen only once; the top ten take 1.5% to 2%. Broader study findings: Naive subsets generally exceeded memory subsets in estimated richness.

The investigators split CD4+ cells into a CD45RA+ naive subset and a CD45RA-negative memory subset. From germline, CDR1 is SSHAT and CDR2 FNYEAQ (reference sequence). V lost 1 base and J lost 4, with 9 bases in between. CDR3 length equals 14 residues. V gene TRBV7-7 combines with J gene TRBJ2-3; D gene uncertain. The clonotype comes from a woman younger than 45 in good health. The specimen sequenced was memory CD4+ T cells sorted from blood. Subset given: CD45RA-negative fraction. The CDR3 DNA sequence: TGTGCCAGCAGCTTAGGTCTGGATTCAGATACGCAGTATTTT. Protein sequence: CASSLGLDSDTQYF.